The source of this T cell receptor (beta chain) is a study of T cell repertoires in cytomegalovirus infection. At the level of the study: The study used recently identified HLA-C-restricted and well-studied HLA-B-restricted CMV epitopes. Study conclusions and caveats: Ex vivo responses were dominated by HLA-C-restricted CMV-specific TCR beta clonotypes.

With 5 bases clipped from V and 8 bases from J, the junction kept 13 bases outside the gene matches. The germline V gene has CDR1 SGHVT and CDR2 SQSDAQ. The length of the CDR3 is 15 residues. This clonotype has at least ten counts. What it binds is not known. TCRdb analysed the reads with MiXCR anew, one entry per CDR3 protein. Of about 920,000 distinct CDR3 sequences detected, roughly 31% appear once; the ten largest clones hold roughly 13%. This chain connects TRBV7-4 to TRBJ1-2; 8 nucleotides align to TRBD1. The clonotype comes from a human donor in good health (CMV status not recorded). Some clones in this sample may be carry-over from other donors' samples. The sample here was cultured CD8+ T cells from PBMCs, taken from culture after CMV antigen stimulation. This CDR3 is CASSAGQGGVGGYTF. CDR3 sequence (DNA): TGTGCCAGCAGCGCCGGACAGGGCGGGGTGGGAGGCTACACCTTC.